A single T cell receptor (beta chain) is shown here with its context. The data originate from a study of blood T cell repertoires in COVID-19. Method: immunoSEQ multiplex PCR; TCRdb's copy keeps in-frame clones and lacks some. The table lists about 50,000 clones, roughly 84% of them singletons. The sequence derives from a human donor in a cohort sampled during active COVID-19. Sequenced sample: peripheral blood.

This CDR3 is CASRSGDISEAFF. The CDR3 nucleotides are TGTGCCAGCAGGTCGGGAGACATATCTGAAGCTTTCTTT. The V and J genes are TRBV6-5 and TRBJ1-1; D call uncertain. The germline V and J ends were trimmed by 6 bases and 6 bases, with 14 bases remaining between them. CDR1 is MNHEY, CDR2 SVGAGI, per germline. The CDR3 is 13 residues long.